This T cell receptor (beta chain) was profiled in a study of blood T cells in healthy people across ages. Regarding the study as a whole: Observed TCR beta diversity per million T cells went down as age went up. This fall followed a roughly linear course with age. PBMCs were not sorted, which prevented a conclusive comparison of naive versus antigen-experienced cells.

Caucasian, healthy and from Russia, the donors were aged between roughly 6 and 95. With respect to this clonotype: Its antigen is still unknown.

For the second PCR, which ran for 7 to 11 cycles, a sample-barcoded 5' primer and a J-beta primer mix were used. A single record per CDR3 protein comes from TCRdb applying MiXCR to the 5' RACE reads. The sample shows fewer than 700,000 distinct CDR3 sequences, approximately 40% of them seen only once. Germline lookup yields CDR1 LGHNA and CDR2 YNFKEQ. This CDR3 region has 14 residues. Trimming pared 3 bases from V and 3 bases from J, leaving 12 bases between. The TCR was taken from an older man in good health. Sequencing input: blood. The V gene is TRBV4-2, the J gene TRBJ2-7, with D unresolved. The CDR3 spells CASSHPPGSYEQYF. In DNA, the CDR3 is TGTGCCAGCAGCCATCCCCCGGGCAGCTACGAGCAGTACTTC.